Below are 12 T cell receptor beta chains sequenced from a single sample in a study of cytomegalovirus exposure and HLA in healthy donors. This PCR relied on a set of 60 Vbeta primers and 13 Jbeta primers. Method: immunoSEQ multiplex PCR; TCRdb's copy keeps in-frame clones and lacks some. The sample contains around 100,000 clones, approximately 85% of which appear only once. The sample taken for sequencing was PBMCs. The receptors derive from a man aged 30 to 45 in good health and CMV-seronegative.

The CDR3 here is CASRVTSDRYEQYF. The CDR3 region has the DNA TGTGCCAGCAGGGTGACTAGCGACCGATACGAGCAGTACTTC. This chain links TRBV2 with TRBJ2-7, with TRBD2 identical over 8 bases. Per the germline V gene, CDR1 is SNHLY and CDR2 is FYNNEI. J was trimmed by 4 bases and V by 6 bases; bases with no gene match: 8. The CDR3 loop spans 14 amino acids.

This rearrangement joins TRBV13 to TRBJ1-1; 8 bases agree with TRBD1. Trimming removed 2 bases from V and 4 bases from J; junction bases left unmatched: 6. The CDR3 is 15 amino acids. Germline CDR1 is PRHDT and CDR2 is FYEKMQ (reference sequence). The chain's CDR3 is CASSLPLQGGTEAFF. CDR3 sequence (DNA): TGTGCCAGCAGCTTACCATTACAGGGGGGCACTGAAGCTTTCTTT.

This chain uses TRBV19 with TRBJ1-1; 8 bases line up with TRBD1. J was trimmed by 5 bases and V by 4 bases; bases with no gene match: 3. Germline V gene data show CDR1 as LNHDA and CDR2 as SQIVND (reference sequence). There are 13 residues in the CDR3. The CDR3 nucleotides read TGTGCCAGTAGTAGACAGGGGTGGACTGAAGCTTTCTTT. As protein: CASSRQGWTEAFF.

The V and J genes are TRBV28 and TRBJ2-7, with 10 bases lining up with TRBD1. Germline V gene lookup returns CDR1 MDHEN and CDR2 SYDVKM. The CDR3 is 13 amino acids. Germline trimming cut 6 bases from V and 6 bases from J; bases unmatched to any gene: 5. The CDR3 loop is CASSLGQGGEQYF. The CDR3 bases are TGTGCCAGCAGCCTCGGACAGGGGGGCGAGCAGTACTTC.

This clone has only a few counts. This sequence joins TRBV5-1 and TRBJ1-1; no clear D. V shed 0 bases and J shed 3 bases, with 21 bases lying between them. Looked up from germline, CDR1 is SGHRS and CDR2 is YFSETQ. The CDR3 totals 18 residues. In nucleotides, the CDR3 is TGCGCCAGCAGCTTGGCCCGAGGATGGGAGAGGGATGACACTGAAGCTTTCTTT. It yields the protein CASSLARGWERDDTEAFF.

The chain combines TRBV4-2 with TRBJ1-5; D call uncertain. The CDR3 covers 15 residues. From germline, CDR1 is LGHNA and CDR2 YNFKEQ. Trimming cost V 2 bases and J 7 bases, with 15 bases left between them. The chain's CDR3 is CASSQLEGGEQPQHF. The CDR3 coding sequence is TGTGCCAGCAGCCAATTGGAGGGCGGGGAACAGCCCCAGCATTTT.

The chain employs TRBV5-1 and TRBJ2-3; 7 nucleotides match TRBD1. Trimming cost V 1 base and J 3 bases; bases outside gene matches: 11. This CDR3 has 17 residues. Germline V CDR1 and CDR2: SGHRS, YFSETQ. The CDR3 sequence is CASSLYRDSKSTDTQYF. The CDR3 DNA sequence: TGCGCCAGCAGCTTGTACCGGGACAGCAAATCTACAGATACGCAGTATTTT.

The chain recombines TRBV28 with TRBJ2-1; weak D call: TRBD1 (6 bases). The CDR3 has 14 amino acids. Looked up from germline, CDR1 is MDHEN and CDR2 is SYDVKM. The V end was cut by 4 bases, the J end by 0 bases, with 7 bases between. The CDR3 reads CASSSGDSYNEQFF. CDR3 nucleotide sequence: TGTGCCAGCAGTTCAGGGGACTCCTACAATGAGCAGTTCTTC.

The chain has TRBV11-1 and TRBJ2-3; TRBD2 aligns across 13 bases. This CDR3 has 16 residues. The V gene's germline CDR1 is SGHAT and CDR2 FQDESV (reference sequence). Trimming at V came to 4 bases and at J to 6 bases, leaving 7 bases not matched to a gene. The CDR3 sequence is CASSSELAGGPDTQYF. The CDR3 nucleotides are TGTGCCAGCAGCTCGGAACTAGCGGGGGGGCCCGATACGCAGTATTTT.

This rearrangement joins TRBV7-6 to TRBJ2-1; 10 bases are a match to TRBD2. Germline CDR1 is SGHVS and CDR2 is FNYEAQ. There are 15 residues in the CDR3. Germline trimming cut 5 bases from V and 3 bases from J; bases unmatched to any gene: 4. The CDR3 reads CASSRTSGDYNEQFF. CDR3 DNA sequence: TGTGCCAGCAGCCGAACTAGCGGGGACTACAATGAGCAGTTCTTC.

The chain recombines TRBV25-1 with TRBJ1-3; D unclear. Per germline, CDR1 MGHDK and CDR2 SYGVNS. The V end lost 4 bases, the J end lost 1 base, and 11 bases lay between the germline ends. This CDR3 has 15 residues. In DNA, the CDR3 is TGTGCCAGCAGTGCGCCGGGAGGGTCTGGAAACACCATATATTTT. Translation gives CASSAPGGSGNTIYF.

CDR3 in DNA: TGTGCCAGCAGCGTAGTTGCGGGGCACACAGATACGCAGTATTTT. It codes for CASSVVAGHTDTQYF. The chain has TRBV9 and TRBJ2-3, with D possibly TRBD2 on 6 matching bases. V was pared by 0 bases and J by 2 bases, with 10 bases between. In germline, CDR1 is SGDLS, CDR2 YYNGEE. This CDR3 region has 15 residues. The variable domain in full, with the rest retrieved from reference TRBV9 and TRBJ2-3, is DSGVTQTPKHLITATGQRVTLRCSPRSGDLSVYWYQQSLDQGLQFLIQYYNGEERAKGNILERFSAQQFPDLHSELNLSSLELGDSALYFCASSVVAGHTDTQYFGPGTRLTVL.